One sample yielded the 13 T cell receptor beta chains listed below, sequenced in a study of identical twins. One entry per CDR3 protein, called by TCRdb with MiXCR from the 5' RACE reads. Counted here are approximately 620,000 distinct CDR3 sequences, about 9.4% occurring once; the ten biggest clones make up 0.98%. Separately, the same data were catalogued under a study of yellow fever vaccine responses in identical twins.

The sequencing sample was made of PBMCs. The receptors shown here come from a woman in her late teens or twenties in good health.

The V and J genes are TRBV6-2 or TRBV6-3 and TRBJ2-1; a possible D gene is TRBD1 (5 bases). This CDR3 has 15 amino acids. CDR1 is MNHEY, CDR2 SVGEGT, per germline. V lost 8 bases and J lost 1, with 15 bases in between. CDR3 DNA: TGTGCCAGCCGTGGGGCAGGGCTATCCTACAATGAGCAGTTCTTC. It yields the protein CASRGAGLSYNEQFF.

This clonotype occurred many times. The chain couples TRBV12-3 or TRBV12-4 to TRBJ2-2; D is tentatively TRBD1 or TRBD2 (5 bases each). V was shortened by 9 bases and J by 6 bases, with 17 bases between the two germline ends. The CDR3 sequence is 14 residues long. The CDR3 loop reads CASCRDHQSGELFF. In DNA, the CDR3 is TGTGCCAGTTGCCGGGACCACCAATCCGGGGAGCTGTTTTTT.

V and J are TRBV7-9 and TRBJ2-4, with TRBD1 matching over 9 bases. CDR3 length: 15 residues. The V gene's germline CDR1 is SEHNR and CDR2 FQNEAQ (reference sequence). The J segment lost 1 base and the V segment lost 5 bases, leaving 3 bases of the junction unmatched. CDR3 sequence (DNA): TGTGCCAGCAGCGGACAGGGGAGGGCCAAAAACATTCAGTACTTC. Amino acid sequence: CASSGQGRAKNIQYF. Variable domain in full (rest from reference TRBV7-9 and TRBJ2-4): DTGVSQNPRHKITKRGQNVTFRCDPISEHNRLYWYRQTLGQGPEFLTYFQNEAQLEKSRLLSDRFSAERPKGSFSTLEIQRTEQGDSAMYLCASSGQGRAKNIQYFGAGTRLSVL.

This clonotype was recorded a few times. The chain joins TRBV19 to TRBJ2-1; 8 nucleotides line up with TRBD2. Trimming removed 6 bases from V and 6 bases from J; junction bases left unmatched: 16. The CDR3 is 17 amino acids. Germline V lookup: CDR1 LNHDA, CDR2 SQIVND (reference sequence). The CDR3 DNA is TGTGCCAGTAGAAATCCTATACAAACCGGGACTAGCAATGAGCAGTTCTTC. Translation gives CASRNPIQTGTSNEQFF.

This chain links TRBV10-3 with TRBJ2-3; D might be TRBD2 (7 bases). The CDR3 is 14 residues long. V was cut by 6 bases and J by 2 bases, with 12 bases left in between. Germline CDR1 is ENHRY and CDR2 is SYGVKD. CDR3 protein: CAIRKAGATDTQYF. The CDR3 region has the DNA TGTGCCATCAGGAAGGCGGGGGCCACAGATACGCAGTATTTT.

There are a few counts of this clonotype. This chain uses TRBV12-3 or TRBV12-4 with TRBJ1-5; 8 bases map to TRBD1. This CDR3 has 14 amino acids. The ends lost 2 bases at V and 7 bases at J; junction bases unmatched: 4. The DNA for the CDR3 is TGTGCCAGCAGTTTACAGGGGGCGCGACAGCCCCAGCATTTT. Its protein is CASSLQGARQPQHF.

This clonotype has at least ten counts. V is TRBV12-3 or TRBV12-4 and J is TRBJ2-7, with D perhaps matching TRBD1 (5 bases). The CDR3 consists of 15 residues. Trimming left V 1 base short and J 0 bases short, with 10 bases between. The CDR3 nucleotides read TGTGCCAGCAGTTTAGGGGCAGGGCTCTCCTACGAGCAGTACTTC. As protein: CASSLGAGLSYEQYF.

This clonotype was detected only a few times. J is TRBJ2-3 and V is TRBV6-1; TRBD1 aligns across 10 bases. CDR1 MNHNS and CDR2 SASEGT come from the germline V gene. V dropped 5 bases and J dropped 6; count of bases not matched to a gene: 8. The CDR3 is made up of 15 amino acids. CDR3 bases: TGTGCCAGCAGTAAAGGGACAGGGGCTCGGGATACGCAGTATTTT. Translation: CASSKGTGARDTQYF.

The chain has TRBV12-3 or TRBV12-4 and TRBJ2-2; a weak D match, TRBD1 (6 bases). V was clipped by 6 bases and J by 7 bases, with 15 bases between them. The CDR3 length is 14 residues. The CDR3 is CASSRTQGIGELFF. The DNA of the CDR3 is TGTGCCAGCAGCCGCACACAGGGAATCGGGGAGCTGTTTTTT.

This clonotype was seen repeatedly, ten times or more. The chain combines TRBV3-1 with TRBJ2-7; a possible D gene is TRBD1 (6 bases). The length of the CDR3 is 15 residues. Germline CDR1 and CDR2: LGHDT and YNNKEL (reference sequence). V lost 5 bases to trimming and J lost 2 bases, with 16 bases between them. Here the CDR3 DNA reads TGTGCCAGCAGCTTGTCAGGGGACCTCGCCTACGAGCAGTACTTC. Translating it yields CASSLSGDLAYEQYF.

This clonotype occurred a few times. The chain uses TRBV5-1 and TRBJ2-6; 9 bases match TRBD1. Germline V gives CDR1 SGHRS, CDR2 YFSETQ. The V gene end was trimmed by 3 bases and the J gene end by 1 base; junction bases not matched to a gene: 8. This CDR3 spans 18 amino acids. The CDR3: CASSSATGGISGANVLTF. CDR3 in DNA: TGCGCCAGCAGCTCAGCGACAGGGGGGATTTCTGGGGCCAACGTCCTGACTTTC.

V gene TRBV25-1 combines with J gene TRBJ2-5, with D tentatively TRBD1 (5 bases). Trimming cost V 6 bases and J 4 bases, with 27 bases left between them. Germline loops: CDR1 MGHDK, CDR2 SYGVNS. The CDR3 spans 18 residues. CDR3 in DNA: TGTGCCAGCAGGGGCAGGGCTTTTGTTCGTGTGGGATCAGAGACCCAGTACTTC. It translates to CASRGRAFVRVGSETQYF.

The rearrangement links TRBV19 to TRBJ2-1; D is perhaps TRBD1 (5 bases). The germline CDR1 and CDR2 sequences are LNHDA and SQIVND (reference sequence). Trimming left V 4 bases short and J 8 bases short, with 12 bases between. The CDR3 runs 13 residues. CDR3 region: CASSTKQAHEQFF. The CDR3 nucleotides are TGTGCCAGTAGTACCAAACAGGCTCATGAGCAGTTCTTC.